The clone carrying this TCR beta chain was detected once. The antigen is undetermined. The trim removed 4 bases at V and 0 bases at J, leaving 10 bases unmatched. This CDR3 comprises 18 residues. Germline V gene data show CDR1 as KGHSH and CDR2 as LQKENI. These data are taken from a study of T cell clones after liver transplantation. Sequencing used immunoSEQ multiplex PCR; TCRdb keeps in-frame clones, though not all of them. The table records 95,000 to 110,000 clones, approximately 79% of them present only once. Study-wide points: Graft donor-reactive T cells possibly entered the graft instead of undergoing deletion.

The chain recombines TRBV18 with TRBJ1-3; 9 nucleotides agree with TRBD1. Sample: CD4+ T cells from blood, taken about 50 months after liver transplant. This TCR was recovered from a human patient who received a liver transplant. Some T cells could come from the graft donor. CDR3 loop: CASSLSSTGGSSGNTIYF. The CDR3 bases are TGTGCCAGCTCACTTTCCTCGACAGGGGGTTCCTCTGGAAACACCATATATTTT.